This TCR beta chain derives from a study of cytomegalovirus exposure and HLA in healthy donors. Overall study context: Genotyping showed roughly 83% of over 350 donors falling in the Caucasian-associated ancestry cluster.

Study-wide points: Accurate prediction of most subjects' HLA-A and HLA-B alleles from TCR beta sequences was reported. Reports credit the classifier with highly specific, highly sensitive diagnosis of cytomegalovirus status.

The PCR had 60 Vbeta and 13 Jbeta primers. In the original processing: Unique TCR beta chains numbered about 79 million in a later analysis, with around 11 million shared. TCRdb keeps only in-frame clones here, not all; method: immunoSEQ multiplex PCR. The V and J calls and clone size are taken from that table; D and trimming were inferred from the DNA. The table lists tens of thousands of clones, 70% to 80% of them singletons, with about 8% in the top ten. Germline V lookup: CDR1 SGHAT, CDR2 FQNNGV. The CDR3 consists of 13 residues. V gave up 1 base and J gave up 5 bases, with 8 bases separating them. On this clone: Its antigen is undetermined.

The chain couples TRBV11-2 to TRBJ1-1, with D tentatively TRBD1 (5 bases). The sequenced sample consisted of PBMCs. The source is a man in his 60s in good health and CMV-seronegative. The CDR3: CASSLGGATEAFF. In DNA form, the CDR3 reads TGTGCCAGCAGCTTAGGTGGGGCGACTGAAGCTTTCTTT.